This is a list of T cell receptor beta chains from one sample in a study of T cell responses to AZD1222 COVID-19 vaccine. Generated by immunoSEQ multiplex PCR, the TCRdb table keeps only in-frame clones and is missing some. Among 120,000 or so clones, 88% were seen once, and the ten largest hold under 7%. Sequencing used peripheral blood, obtained on day 0 of AZD1222 vaccination. These receptors originate from an adult in good health. The CDR3 runs from the conserved cysteine through the conserved F or W. A D gene is named only where the DNA matches it firmly. Clone sizes are given selectively: once, few, many, or a class where the clone is expanded.

V	length	size	J	D	DNA	CDR3
TRBV5-1	15	.	TRBJ2-3	TRBD2	TGCGCCAGCAGAAATAGGACTAGCGGATTAGATACGCAGTATTTT	CASRNRTSGLDTQYF
TRBV3-1/TRBV3-2	14	.	TRBJ1-5	TRBD1	TGTGCCAGCAGCCAGGGGACAGGATATCAGCCCCAGCATTTT	CASSQGTGYQPQHF
TRBV2	15	once	TRBJ1-1	.	TGTGCCAGCGCCGTCCCGACATGGAGGAACACTGAAGCTTTCTTT	CASAVPTWRNTEAFF
TRBV3-1/TRBV3-2	14	.	TRBJ2-3	TRBD1	TGTGCCAGCAGCCAACTGACAGGGACGGGAACGCAGTATTTT	CASSQLTGTGTQYF
TRBV21-1	16	.	TRBJ2-7	.	TGTGCCAGCAGCGAAACCCCAGCGGGACAGAACTACGAGCAGTACTTC	CASSETPAGQNYEQYF
TRBV11-3	16	.	TRBJ2-3	TRBD2	TGTGCCAGCAGCTCCCGGACTAGCGGGGTTGGAGATACGCAGTATTTT	CASSSRTSGVGDTQYF
TRBV7-8	13	.	TRBJ2-4	.	TGTGCCAGCAGCTTCCAGGGCTGGAACATTCAGTACTTC	CASSFQGWNIQYF
TRBV19	14	.	TRBJ2-1	TRBD2	TGTGCCAGTAGTATTGGCGGGAGATACAATGAGCAGTTCTTC	CASSIGGRYNEQFF
TRBV7-9	15	.	TRBJ2-2	.	TGTGCCAGCAGCCACCGGGACGAGGGGGCCGGGGAGCTGTTTTTT	CASSHRDEGAGELFF
TRBV5-4	14	.	TRBJ2-7	.	TGTGCCAGCAGCTTGAATCAGCGCACCTACGAGCAGTACTTC	CASSLNQRTYEQYF
TRBV3-1/TRBV3-2	16	once	TRBJ1-5	.	TGTGCCAGCAGCCAAGTGCAAAGGGGGATGAATCAGCCCCAGCATTTT	CASSQVQRGMNQPQHF
TRBV7-9	14	.	TRBJ2-3	.	TGTGCCAGCAGCGTTAGCGTTAGCACAGATACGCAGTATTTT	CASSVSVSTDTQYF